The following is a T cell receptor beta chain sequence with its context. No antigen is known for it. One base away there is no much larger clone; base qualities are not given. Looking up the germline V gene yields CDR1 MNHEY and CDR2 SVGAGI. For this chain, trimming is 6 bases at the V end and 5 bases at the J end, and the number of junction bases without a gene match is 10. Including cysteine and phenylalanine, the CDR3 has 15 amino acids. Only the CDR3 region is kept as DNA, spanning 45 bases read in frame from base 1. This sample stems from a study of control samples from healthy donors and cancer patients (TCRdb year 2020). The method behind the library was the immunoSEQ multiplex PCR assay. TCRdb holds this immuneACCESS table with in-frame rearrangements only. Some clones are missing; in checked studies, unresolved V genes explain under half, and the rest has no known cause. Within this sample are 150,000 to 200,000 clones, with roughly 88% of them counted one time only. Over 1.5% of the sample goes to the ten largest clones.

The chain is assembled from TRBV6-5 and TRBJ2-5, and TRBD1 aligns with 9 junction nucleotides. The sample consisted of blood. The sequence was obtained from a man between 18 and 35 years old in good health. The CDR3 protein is CASRALTGGVETQYF. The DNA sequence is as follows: TGTGCCAGCAGGGCGTTGACAGGGGGAGTGGAGACCCAGTACTTC.